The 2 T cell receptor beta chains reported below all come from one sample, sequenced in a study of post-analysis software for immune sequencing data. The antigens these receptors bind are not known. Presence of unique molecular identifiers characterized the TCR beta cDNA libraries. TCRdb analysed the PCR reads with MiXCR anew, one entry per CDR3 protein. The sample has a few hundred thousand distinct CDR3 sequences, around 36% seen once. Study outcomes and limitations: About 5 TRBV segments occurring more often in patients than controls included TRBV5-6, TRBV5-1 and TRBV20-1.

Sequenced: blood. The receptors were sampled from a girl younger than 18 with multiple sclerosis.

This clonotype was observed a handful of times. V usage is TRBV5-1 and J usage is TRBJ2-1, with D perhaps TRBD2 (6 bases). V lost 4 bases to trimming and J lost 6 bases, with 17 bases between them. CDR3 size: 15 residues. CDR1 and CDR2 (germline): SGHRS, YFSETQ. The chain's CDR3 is CASSPGTAPSNEQFF. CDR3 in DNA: TGCGCCAGCAGCCCAGGGACTGCCCCCTCCAATGAGCAGTTCTTC.

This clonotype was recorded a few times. The DNA of the CDR3 is TGCAGTGCTACTCCGGGACTAGCGGGCGCGAGCTCCTACGAGCAGTACTTC. Protein sequence: CSATPGLAGASSYEQYF. The chain has TRBV20-1 and TRBJ2-7; 12 bases fit TRBD2. V shed 4 bases and J 0 bases; nucleotides not matched to a gene: 10. CDR1 is DFQATT, CDR2 SNEGSKA, per germline (reference sequence). The CDR3 is made up of 17 amino acids.